The rows below give T cell receptor beta chains drawn from one sample of a study of human T cells and chemical hapten exposure. TCRdb re-called the RACE reads with MiXCR, one entry per CDR3 protein. The table lists 65,000 to 95,000 distinct CDR3 sequences, 12% of them singletons. The sample here was whole blood, taken in connection with sensitization to the hapten diphenylcyclopropenone (DPC). These receptors came from a woman aged 55-69 years with alopecia areata. Some clones in this sample may be carry-over from other donors' samples. Each CDR3 is given with its conserved first and last residue. D genes are given only for firm matches. Rows may omit the clone size; those that give it use once, few, many or a size class.

D | J | V | size | CDR3 | DNA
TRBD2 | TRBJ2-5 | TRBV5-1 | few | CASSFSGLKETQYF | TGCGCCAGCAGCTTTAGCGGGTTAAAAGAGACCCAGTACTTC
- | TRBJ2-1 | TRBV5-1 | - | CASRTGNEQFF | TGCGCCAGCAGAACGGGCAATGAGCAGTTCTTC
- | TRBJ1-5 | TRBV12-3/TRBV12-4 | few | CASSPRPAWDNQPQHF | TGTGCCAGCAGTCCCCGCCCTGCCTGGGACAATCAGCCCCAGCATTTT
TRBD2 | TRBJ2-5 | TRBV7-9 | many | CASSPRLAVQETQYF | TGTGCCAGCAGCCCGCGACTAGCGGTTCAAGAGACCCAGTACTTC
TRBD1 | TRBJ2-7 | TRBV29-1 | - | CSVEGQIEYEQYF | TGCAGCGTTGAGGGACAGATAGAATACGAGCAGTACTTC
TRBD1 | TRBJ1-6 | TRBV6-5 | few | CASRQGLLDPLHF | TGTGCCAGCCGACAGGGACTTTTGGATCCCCTCCACTTT
- | TRBJ2-1 | TRBV2 | many | CASRAQDRQQFF | TGTGCCAGCAGGGCGCAGGACAGACAGCAGTTCTTC
- | TRBJ1-1 | TRBV7-9 | many | CASSPRAQNTEAFF | TGTGCCAGCAGCCCGAGGGCCCAGAACACTGAAGCTTTCTTT
- | TRBJ1-6 | TRBV12-5 | many | CASGLDPIRGKNSPLHF | TGTGCTAGTGGTTTGGACCCTATAAGGGGTAAGAATTCACCCCTCCACTTT
TRBD1 | TRBJ2-7 | TRBV7-8 | few | CASSSKPGQGYEQYF | TGTGCCAGCAGCTCGAAACCGGGACAGGGGTACGAGCAGTACTTC
TRBD1 | TRBJ1-1 | TRBV5-6 | - | CASSGTGVAFF | TGTGCCAGCAGCGGGACAGGGGTTGCTTTCTTT
TRBD1 | TRBJ1-1 | TRBV29-1 | few | CSVARDSIRNTEAFF | TGCAGCGTTGCGAGGGACAGCATCCGGAACACTGAAGCTTTCTTT
- | TRBJ2-2 | TRBV5-1 | many | CASSFLPGGLGTGELFF | TGCGCCAGCAGCTTTCTTCCTGGGGGCTTGGGGACCGGGGAGCTGTTTTTT
- | TRBJ1-6 | TRBV9 | - | CASSGQSSYNSPLHF | TGTGCCAGCAGCGGGCAGAGCTCCTATAATTCACCCCTCCACTTT
- | TRBJ1-2 | TRBV12-3/TRBV12-4 | few | CASNPGPHYGYTF | TGTGCCAGCAATCCGGGCCCCCACTATGGCTACACCTTC
TRBD2 | TRBJ2-7 | TRBV7-2 | many | CASSLTSGLSYEQYF | TGTGCCAGCAGCCTTACTAGCGGCCTCAGCTACGAGCAGTACTTC